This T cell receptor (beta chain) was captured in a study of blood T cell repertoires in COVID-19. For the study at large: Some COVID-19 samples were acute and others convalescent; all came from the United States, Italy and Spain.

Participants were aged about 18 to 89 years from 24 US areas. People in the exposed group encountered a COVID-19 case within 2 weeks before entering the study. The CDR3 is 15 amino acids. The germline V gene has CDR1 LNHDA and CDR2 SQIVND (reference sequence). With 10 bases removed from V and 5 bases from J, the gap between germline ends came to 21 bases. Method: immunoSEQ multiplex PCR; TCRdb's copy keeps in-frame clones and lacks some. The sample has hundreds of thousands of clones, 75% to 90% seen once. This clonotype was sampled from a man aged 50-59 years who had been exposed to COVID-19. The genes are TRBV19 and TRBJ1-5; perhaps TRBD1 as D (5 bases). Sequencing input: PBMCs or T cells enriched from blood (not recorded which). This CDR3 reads CATQSPRAVHQPQHF. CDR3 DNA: TGTGCCACCCAGTCCCCCAGGGCAGTGCATCAGCCCCAGCATTTT.